This section outlines one TCR beta chain sequence together with its context. What it recognizes is unknown. This record belongs to a study of early stage breast cancer tumors. Looking at the study overall: Most of the 16 invasive tumors were ER+, PR+ and HER2-. The ER+/PR+/HER2- tumors included seven or eight ductal and a few lobular carcinomas. Whole-study findings and limits: Functional markers like CD4, CD8 and FOXP3 were missed in bulk sequencing.

Blood replicates held 0.5 ug DNA, tumor or normal breast roughly 1.5 ug, two each. TCRdb's copy holds only in-frame clones and misses some; the assay was immunoSEQ multiplex PCR. Here the sample spans about 72,000 clones, 65% to 85% being singletons. The germline V gene has CDR1 SEHNR and CDR2 FQNEAQ (reference sequence). V was trimmed by 4 bases and J by 4 bases, leaving 15 bases between them. The CDR3 runs to 15 residues. The chain joins TRBV7-9 to TRBJ2-3; maybe TRBD2 (7 bases). This TCR derives from a person aged 55 to 70 with breast cancer. The sample comprised blood. CDR3 DNA sequence: TGTGCCAGCAGCTCCGAGGGGGGGGCCCCAGATACGCAGTATTTT. This gives the protein CASSSEGGAPDTQYF.